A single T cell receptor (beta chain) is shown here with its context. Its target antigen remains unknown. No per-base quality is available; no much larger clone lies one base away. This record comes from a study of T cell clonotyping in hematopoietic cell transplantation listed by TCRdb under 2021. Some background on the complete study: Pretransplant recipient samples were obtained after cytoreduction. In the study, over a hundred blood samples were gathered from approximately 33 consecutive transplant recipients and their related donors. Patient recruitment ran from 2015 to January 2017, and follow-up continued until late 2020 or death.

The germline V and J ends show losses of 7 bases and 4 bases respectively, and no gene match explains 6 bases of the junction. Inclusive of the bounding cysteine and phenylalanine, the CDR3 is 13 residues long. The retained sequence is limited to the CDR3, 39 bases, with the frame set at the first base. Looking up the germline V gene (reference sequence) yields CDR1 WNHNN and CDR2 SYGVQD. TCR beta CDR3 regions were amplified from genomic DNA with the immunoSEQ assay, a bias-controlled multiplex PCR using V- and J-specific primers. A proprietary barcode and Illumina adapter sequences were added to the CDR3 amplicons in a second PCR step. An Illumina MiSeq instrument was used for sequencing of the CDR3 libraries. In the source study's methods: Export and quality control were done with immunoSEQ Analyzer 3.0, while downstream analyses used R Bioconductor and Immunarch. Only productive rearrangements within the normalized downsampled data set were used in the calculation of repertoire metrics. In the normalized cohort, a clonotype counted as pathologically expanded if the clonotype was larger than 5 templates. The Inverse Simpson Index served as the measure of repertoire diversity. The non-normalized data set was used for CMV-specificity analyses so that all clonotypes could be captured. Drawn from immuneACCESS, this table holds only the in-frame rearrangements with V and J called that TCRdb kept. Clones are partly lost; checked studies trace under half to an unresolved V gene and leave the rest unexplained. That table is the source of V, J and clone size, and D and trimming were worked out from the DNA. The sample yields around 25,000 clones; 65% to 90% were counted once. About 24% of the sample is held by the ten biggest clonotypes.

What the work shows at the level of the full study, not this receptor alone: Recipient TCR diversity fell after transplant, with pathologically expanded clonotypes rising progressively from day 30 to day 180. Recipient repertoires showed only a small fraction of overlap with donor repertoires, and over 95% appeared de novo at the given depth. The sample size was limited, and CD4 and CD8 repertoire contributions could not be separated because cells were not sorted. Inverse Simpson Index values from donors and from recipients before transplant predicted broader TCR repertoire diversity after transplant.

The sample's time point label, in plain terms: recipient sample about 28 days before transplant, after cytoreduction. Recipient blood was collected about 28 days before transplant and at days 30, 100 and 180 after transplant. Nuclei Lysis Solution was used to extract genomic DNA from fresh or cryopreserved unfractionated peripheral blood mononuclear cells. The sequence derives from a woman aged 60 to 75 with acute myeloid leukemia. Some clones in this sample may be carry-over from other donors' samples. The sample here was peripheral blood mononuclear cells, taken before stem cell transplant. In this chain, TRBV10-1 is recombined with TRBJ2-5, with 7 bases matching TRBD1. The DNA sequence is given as TGCGCCAGCACCTTAACAGGGGCAGAGACCCAGTACTTC. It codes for CASTLTGAETQYF.